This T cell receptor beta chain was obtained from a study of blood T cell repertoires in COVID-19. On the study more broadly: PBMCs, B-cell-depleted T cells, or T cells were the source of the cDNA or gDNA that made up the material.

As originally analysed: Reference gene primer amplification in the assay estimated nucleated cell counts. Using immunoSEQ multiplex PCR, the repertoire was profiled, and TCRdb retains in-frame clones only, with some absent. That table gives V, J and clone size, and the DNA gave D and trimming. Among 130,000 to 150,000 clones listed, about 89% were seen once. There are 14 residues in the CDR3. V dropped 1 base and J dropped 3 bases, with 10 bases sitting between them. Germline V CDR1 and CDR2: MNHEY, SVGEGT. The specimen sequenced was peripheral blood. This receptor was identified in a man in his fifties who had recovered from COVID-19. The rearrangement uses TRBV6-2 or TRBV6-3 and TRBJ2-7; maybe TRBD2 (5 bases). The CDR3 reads CASSYFGEFYEQYF. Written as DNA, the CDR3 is TGTGCCAGCAGTTACTTTGGGGAGTTCTACGAGCAGTACTTC.